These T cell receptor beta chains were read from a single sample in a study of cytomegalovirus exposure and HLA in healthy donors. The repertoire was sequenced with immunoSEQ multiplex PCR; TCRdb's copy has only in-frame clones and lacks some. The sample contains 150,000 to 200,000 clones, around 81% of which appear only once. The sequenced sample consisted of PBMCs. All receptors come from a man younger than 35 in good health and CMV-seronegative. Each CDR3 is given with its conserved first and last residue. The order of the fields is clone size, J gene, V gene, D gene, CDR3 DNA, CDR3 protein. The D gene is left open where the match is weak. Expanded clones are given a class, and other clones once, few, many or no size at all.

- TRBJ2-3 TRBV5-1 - TGCGCCAGCAGCCCCGAGAGGGAGTCCGCCTCCGATACGCAGTATTTT CASSPERESASDTQYF
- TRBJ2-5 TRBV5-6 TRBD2 TGTGCCAGCAGCTTGGATCCAGCGGGAGTTGCAGAGACCCAGTACTTC CASSLDPAGVAETQYF
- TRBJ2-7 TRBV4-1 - TGCGCCAGCAGCCAAGTAACGGGGGAGCAGTACTTC CASSQVTGEQYF
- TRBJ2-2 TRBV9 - TGTGCCAGCAGCCCAGGAGTAGGGGTCAGAAACACCGGGGAGCTGTTTTTT CASSPGVGVRNTGELFF
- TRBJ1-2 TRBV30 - TGTGCCTGGAGATTCGGGGTTGACTATGGCTACACCTTC CAWRFGVDYGYTF
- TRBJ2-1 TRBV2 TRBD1 TGTGCCAGCAGTCTCGGGACAGGGAGGGTAGATGAGCAGTTCTTC CASSLGTGRVDEQFF
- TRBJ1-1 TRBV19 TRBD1 TGTGCCAGTAGTATAAGGGCGAGCCAGGGGGGCACTGAAGCTTTCTTT CASSIRASQGGTEAFF
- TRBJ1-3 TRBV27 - TGTGCCAGCAGTAGAGTGAGCTCTGGAAACACCATATATTTT CASSRVSSGNTIYF
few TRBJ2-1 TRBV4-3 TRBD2 TGCGCCAGCAGCCAATCGACTAGCGGGAGTTCCTACAATGAGCAGTTCTTC CASSQSTSGSSYNEQFF
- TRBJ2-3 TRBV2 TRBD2 TGTGCCAGCTGGTCCGGGGGGGCAGATACGCAGTATTTT CASWSGGADTQYF
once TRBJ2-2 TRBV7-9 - TGTGCCAGCAGCTTCCGGCAGGCGGGCACCGGGGAGCTGTTTTTT CASSFRQAGTGELFF
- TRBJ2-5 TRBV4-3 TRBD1 TGCGCCAGCAGCCAGCAGACTCGACAGGGCCAAGAGACCCAGTACTTC CASSQQTRQGQETQYF
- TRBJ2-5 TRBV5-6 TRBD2 TGTGCCAGCAGCTTAGACCTAGCGGGGGAAGAGGCCCAGTACTTC CASSLDLAGEEAQYF
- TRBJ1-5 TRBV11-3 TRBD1 TGTGCCAGCAGCTTAGATGGACAGGACTCGGGCAATCAGCCCCAGCATTTT CASSLDGQDSGNQPQHF
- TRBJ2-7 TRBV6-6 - TGTGCCAGCAGCGCCGTATACTACGAGCAGTACTTC CASSAVYYEQYF
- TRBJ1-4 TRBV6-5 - TGTGCCAGCAGTTACGACAGGTCTCGTAATGAAAAACTGTTTTTT CASSYDRSRNEKLFF
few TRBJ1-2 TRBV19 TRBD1 TGTGCCAGTAGTATACACAGGGGTGGTTATGGCTACACCTTC CASSIHRGGYGYTF
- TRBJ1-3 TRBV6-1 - TGTGCCAGCTCACAGGAGAAAGGTGGAAACACCATATATTTT CASSQEKGGNTIYF
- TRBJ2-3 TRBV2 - TGTGCCAGCCCGACGGGCGGGATTACAGATACGCAGTATTTT CASPTGGITDTQYF
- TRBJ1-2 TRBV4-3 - TGCGCCAGCAGCCAAGTGGGGCAGATTAACTATGGCTACACCTTC CASSQVGQINYGYTF
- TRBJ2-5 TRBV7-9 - TGTGCCAGCAGCTCCAACGGGACTCCGGAGACCCAGTACTTC CASSSNGTPETQYF
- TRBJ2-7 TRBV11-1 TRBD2 TGTGCCAGCAGCTTAAGCGGGAGGGCAACCTACGAGCAGTACTTC CASSLSGRATYEQYF
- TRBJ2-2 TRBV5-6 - TGTGCCAGCAGCTGGGGGGACAGAGGTAGTTTCGGGGAGCTGTTTTTT CASSWGDRGSFGELFF
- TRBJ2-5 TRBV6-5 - TGTGCCAGCAGTCCCTTTCGGGGGACCCAGTACTTC CASSPFRGTQYF
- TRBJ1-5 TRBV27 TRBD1 TGTGCCAGCAGTTCATTCGGACAGGGGGGATCTTATGGCAATCAGCCCCAGCATTTT CASSSFGQGGSYGNQPQHF
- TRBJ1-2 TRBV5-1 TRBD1 TGCGCCAGCAGCTTGGCACAGGGGCATGGCTACACCTTC CASSLAQGHGYTF
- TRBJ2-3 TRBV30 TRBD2 TGTGCCTGGAGTGTACTAGCGGGAGGACGAACAGATACGCAGTATTTT CAWSVLAGGRTDTQYF
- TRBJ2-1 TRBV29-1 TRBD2 TGCAGCGTTGACAGACCTAGCGGGAAGGTCAATGAGCAGTTCTTC CSVDRPSGKVNEQFF
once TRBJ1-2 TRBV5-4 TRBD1 TGTGCCAGCAGCTTGGCAGGGGGCCCTCGGGGCTACACCTTC CASSLAGGPRGYTF
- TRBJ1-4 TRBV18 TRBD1 TGTGCCAGCTCACCTCGACAGGGGGCGACTAATGAAAAACTGTTTTTT CASSPRQGATNEKLFF
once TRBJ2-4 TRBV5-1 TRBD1 TGCGCCAGCAGCTTGGGGGACAGGTCAAACATTCAGTACTTC CASSLGDRSNIQYF
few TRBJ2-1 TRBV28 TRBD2 TGTGCCAGCAGTCCCCGACTAGCGGGAGAGGGGAATGAGCAGTTCTTC CASSPRLAGEGNEQFF
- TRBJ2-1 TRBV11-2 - TGTGCCAGCAGCTTAGGAAGCGGGCCCTACAATGAGCAGTTCTTC CASSLGSGPYNEQFF
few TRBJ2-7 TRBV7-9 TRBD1 TGTGCCAGCAGCCCTCCAGGACAGGGGACCTACGAGCAGTACTTC CASSPPGQGTYEQYF
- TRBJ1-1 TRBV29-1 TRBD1 TGCAGCGTTGATGACAGGGTGAACACTGAAGCTTTCTTT CSVDDRVNTEAFF
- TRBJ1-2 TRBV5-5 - TGTGCCAGCAGCCCATCAGGGTGGCTGACTAACTATGGCTACACCTTC CASSPSGWLTNYGYTF
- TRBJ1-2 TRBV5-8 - TGTGCCAGAGAACTATTTAGAGGGATTCCTGGCTACACCTTC CARELFRGIPGYTF
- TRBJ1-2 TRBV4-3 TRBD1 TGCGCCAGCAGCCAAGTAAGGGGACAGGGAGGTTCTGGCTACACCTTC CASSQVRGQGGSGYTF